The 26 T cell receptor beta chains below all came from one sample that was sequenced in a study of blood T cell repertoires in COVID-19. Sequenced by immunoSEQ multiplex PCR; TCRdb stores in-frame clones only, minus some. The sample has 300,000 to 350,000 clones, around 92% seen once. Material: PBMCs or T cells enriched from blood (not recorded which). The receptors were sampled from a young woman who had recovered from COVID-19.

CDR3 sequence reads: CAISQPRHSGNPSSYNEQFF. The CDR3 DNA reads as TGTGCCATCAGCCAGCCACGTCATAGCGGAAACCCGAGCTCCTACAATGAGCAGTTCTTC. J is TRBJ2-1 and V is TRBV10-3; weak D call: TRBD2 (6 bases). CDR1 and CDR2 (germline): ENHRY, SYGVKD. The CDR3 extends over 20 amino acids. The V end was cut by 6 bases, the J end by 0 bases, with 27 bases between.

The table lists this clone with a few counts. The V call is TRBV4-2, the J call TRBJ1-6, with D tentatively TRBD1 (6 bases). The germline V and J ends were trimmed by 1 base and 0 bases, with 13 bases remaining between them. This CDR3 region has 18 residues. Germline loops: CDR1 LGHNA, CDR2 YNFKEQ. As DNA, the CDR3 is TGTGCCAGCAGCCAAGTATCGGCAGGGGACTCCTATAATTCACCCCTCCACTTT. It is translated as CASSQVSAGDSYNSPLHF.

The chain carries TRBV18 and TRBJ1-6, with 10 bases that match TRBD1. The CDR3 is made up of 17 amino acids. V lost 5 bases to trimming and J lost 7 bases; unmatched junction nucleotides: 11. Germline V lookup: CDR1 KGHSH, CDR2 LQKENI. The chain's CDR3 is CASSSRQGAGENSPLHF. The CDR3 coding sequence is TGTGCCAGCTCATCGCGACAGGGGGCGGGCGAGAATTCACCCCTCCACTTT.

This clone appeared once. This chain joins TRBV19 and TRBJ2-1; D may be TRBD2 (5 bases). V shed 3 bases and J shed 7 bases, with 10 bases lying between them. This CDR3 region has 13 residues. The V gene's germline CDR1 is LNHDA and CDR2 SQIVND (reference sequence). CDR3 sequence reads: CASSIRGSNEQFF. The CDR3 nucleotides read TGTGCCAGTAGTATTCGGGGTTCTAATGAGCAGTTCTTC.

The rearrangement joins TRBV7-6 to TRBJ2-3; no clear D gene. The length of the CDR3 is 14 residues. The V gene lost 5 bases and the J gene lost 0 bases, with 9 bases spanning the gap. CDR1 and CDR2 from the germline V gene are SGHVS and FNYEAQ. The CDR3 nucleotides read TGTGCCAGCAGCCCGAGCCCTAGCACAGATACGCAGTATTTT. This sequence encodes CASSPSPSTDTQYF.

The chain has TRBV5-1 and TRBJ2-7; a weak D match, TRBD1 (7 bases). The germline gives CDR1 SGHRS, CDR2 YFSETQ. The CDR3 is 15 amino acids. The V gene lost 0 bases and the J gene lost 5 bases, with 15 bases spanning the gap. CDR3 protein: CASSLVGGQLNEQYF. CDR3 sequence (DNA): TGCGCCAGCAGCTTGGTGGGGGGACAGCTAAACGAGCAGTACTTC.

The chain uses TRBV28 and TRBJ2-1; D possibly corresponds to TRBD1 (5 bases). Trimming cost V 6 bases and J 6 bases, with 9 bases left between them. Germline V gene data show CDR1 as MDHEN and CDR2 as SYDVKM. There are 12 residues in the CDR3. CDR3 sequence (DNA): TGTGCCAGCAGCTTTAGGGGCAATGAGCAGTTCTTC. This sequence encodes CASSFRGNEQFF.

This clone was counted only a few times. The J gene is TRBJ1-5, the V gene TRBV18, with TRBD1 matching over 8 bases. Germline trimming cut 5 bases from V and 6 bases from J; bases unmatched to any gene: 6. This CDR3 spans 14 amino acids. Germline CDR1 is KGHSH and CDR2 is LQKENI. The CDR3 coding sequence is TGTGCCAGCTCAGGACAGGGTGAAGCTCAGCCCCAGCATTTT. It is translated as CASSGQGEAQPQHF.

The chain couples TRBV20-1 to TRBJ2-7; the D gene is possibly TRBD2 (6 bases). Between the trimmed V and J ends, which lost 6 bases and 13 bases, there was a span of 19 bases. The CDR3 has 11 residues. CDR1 DFQATT and CDR2 SNEGSKA come from the germline V gene (reference sequence). Written as DNA, the CDR3 is TGCAGTGCCTGGGGGGATCCTATAGGCTACTTC. Its translation: CSAWGDPIGYF.

The rearrangement uses TRBV19 and TRBJ2-3, with 7 positions matching TRBD2. Germline-derived CDR1 and CDR2 are LNHDA and SQIVND (reference sequence). The CDR3 contains 15 residues. Losses at the gene ends were 2 bases for V and 1 base for J; bases not matched to a gene: 3. The CDR3, as DNA: TGTGCCAGTAGTATATGGGGGGGAGGCACAGATACGCAGTATTTT. Its translation is CASSIWGGGTDTQYF.

V usage is TRBV19 and J usage is TRBJ1-4; D unclear. Deletions cut 11 bases from V and 7 bases from J, with 11 bases between. The CDR3 covers 11 residues. CDR1 is LNHDA and CDR2 is SQIVND in the germline V gene (reference sequence). Here the CDR3 reads CAFLRIEKLFF. In DNA, the CDR3 is TGTGCCTTTCTGAGGATTGAAAAACTGTTTTTT.

This chain uses TRBV25-1 with TRBJ2-7; 9 bases are shared with TRBD1. The germline V gene encodes CDR1 MGHDK and CDR2 SYGVNS. V shed 3 bases, J shed 6 bases, and the junction held 9 bases outside the gene matches. The CDR3 covers 15 residues. As DNA, the CDR3 is TGTGCCAGCAGTGACTGGCCGGGACAGGGCACCGAGCAGTACTTC. Translating it yields CASSDWPGQGTEQYF.

This chain uses TRBV28 with TRBJ2-5, with D tentatively TRBD2 (6 bases). Per germline, CDR1 MDHEN and CDR2 SYDVKM. This CDR3 spans 14 amino acids. Trimming left V 3 bases short and J 5 bases short, with 13 bases between. The CDR3 here is CASSFGSGVETQYF. The CDR3, as DNA: TGTGCCAGCAGTTTCGGATCGGGAGTTGAGACCCAGTACTTC.

The chain links TRBV20-1 to TRBJ2-5; D gene uncertain. Germline V gene data show CDR1 as DFQATT and CDR2 as SNEGSKA (reference sequence). The CDR3 extends over 11 amino acids. The CDR3 nucleotides read TGCAGCGGAGTCTCCAAAGAGACCCAGTACTTC. Translation gives CSGVSKETQYF.

V and J are TRBV13 and TRBJ2-7; unclear D gene. The germline V and J ends were trimmed by 3 bases and 2 bases, with 20 bases remaining between them. This CDR3 region has 17 residues. CDR1 and CDR2 (germline): PRHDT, FYEKMQ (reference sequence). The CDR3 nucleotides are TGTGCCAGCAGCTTGGGCGAAGTTGCCTACCCAACCTACGAGCAGTACTTC. Its translation is CASSLGEVAYPTYEQYF.

V and J are TRBV27 and TRBJ2-2, with D perhaps TRBD1 (6 bases). Trimming removed 6 bases at V and 4 bases at J, with 15 bases between. CDR1 and CDR2 (germline): MNHEY, SMNVEV (reference sequence). This CDR3 has 15 amino acids. Here the CDR3 reads CASSYMDRPTGELFF. CDR3 coding DNA: TGTGCCAGCAGCTATATGGACAGACCCACCGGGGAGCTGTTTTTT.

J is TRBJ1-2 and V is TRBV18; TRBD1 agrees at 9 bases. The CDR3 runs to 15 residues. V lost 0 bases, J lost 4 bases, and 3 bases stayed unmatched. CDR1 KGHSH and CDR2 LQKENI come from the germline V gene. The CDR3 loop reads CASSPPGQGSYGYTF. The DNA of the CDR3 is TGTGCCAGCTCACCACCGGGACAGGGTAGCTATGGCTACACCTTC.

The V gene is TRBV6-2 or TRBV6-3, the J gene TRBJ1-5; 10 bases map to TRBD1. CDR3 length equals 18 residues. Germline CDR1 MNHEY, CDR2 SVGEGT. V trimming: 5 bases; J trimming: 0 bases; junction bases outside the gene matches: 10. CDR3 bases: TGTGCCAGCAGTACGGGACAGGGGCCTTGGGGTAGCAATCAGCCCCAGCATTTT. Protein product: CASSTGQGPWGSNQPQHF.

This sequence joins TRBV29-1 and TRBJ1-2; 9 bases align to TRBD1. Germline lookup yields CDR1 SQVTM and CDR2 ANQGSEA. The J segment lost 8 bases and the V segment lost 7 bases, leaving 8 bases of the junction unmatched. The CDR3 has 12 amino acids. The CDR3 DNA follows: TGCAGCGCCCAGGGACAGGGTCAGGGCTACACCTTC. Encoded protein: CSAQGQGQGYTF.

The chain uses TRBV6-5 and TRBJ1-1; D possibly corresponds to TRBD1 (5 bases). CDR3 length: 15 amino acids. CDR1 and CDR2 (germline): MNHEY, SVGAGI. V lost 8 bases and J 3 bases, leaving 19 bases between the germline ends. CDR3 nucleotide sequence: TGTGCCAGCGGACAACGGGGGGTTTGGGACACTGAAGCTTTCTTT. The encoded protein is CASGQRGVWDTEAFF.

This clone appeared once. The V gene is TRBV13, the J gene TRBJ1-3, with D possibly being TRBD1 (6 bases). There are 16 residues in the CDR3. V dropped 4 bases and J dropped 0 bases, with 13 bases sitting between them. Germline-derived CDR1 and CDR2 are PRHDT and FYEKMQ (reference sequence). The CDR3: CASSSGQGLSGNTIYF. Written as DNA, the CDR3 is TGTGCCAGCAGCTCGGGTCAGGGGCTCTCTGGAAACACCATATATTTT.

This chain connects TRBV5-1 to TRBJ2-2; 7 bases are a match to TRBD2. This CDR3 has 13 residues. Germline-derived CDR1 and CDR2 are SGHRS and YFSETQ. The J segment lost 6 bases and the V segment lost 4 bases, leaving 3 bases of the junction unmatched. Here the CDR3 reads CASSKREAGELFF. In nucleotides, the CDR3 is TGCGCCAGCAGCAAACGGGAGGCCGGGGAGCTGTTTTTT.

The J gene is TRBJ2-3, the V gene TRBV6-5; D is possibly TRBD1 (6 bases). The germline gives CDR1 MNHEY, CDR2 SVGAGI. The CDR3 loop spans 15 amino acids. The V end was cut by 6 bases, the J end by 4 bases, with 17 bases between. The CDR3 nucleotides are TGTGCCAGCAGCCCAGGGGACATGGATGCAGATACGCAGTATTTT. This sequence encodes CASSPGDMDADTQYF.

This chain joins TRBV7-8 and TRBJ2-3, with 8 bases identical to TRBD1. The junction had 13 bases not matched to a gene; V was cut back by 2 bases and J by 6 bases. The length of the CDR3 is 17 residues. CDR1 and CDR2 (germline): SGHVS, FQNEAQ. The chain's CDR3 is CASSLLGSGGRVDTQYF. The DNA for the CDR3 is TGTGCCAGCAGCTTATTGGGGTCAGGGGGCCGGGTGGATACGCAGTATTTT.

The chain uses TRBV4-2 and TRBJ1-5; a weak D match, TRBD1 (5 bases). CDR1 is LGHNA, CDR2 YNFKEQ, per germline. The V end lost 0 bases, the J end lost 0 bases, and 12 bases lay between the germline ends. CDR3 length: 17 amino acids. CDR3 DNA: TGTGCCAGCAGCCAAGATTGGGCAGGGTATAGCAATCAGCCCCAGCATTTT. Residues: CASSQDWAGYSNQPQHF.

The chain uses TRBV4-3 and TRBJ2-5; 8 bases are shared with TRBD1. The CDR3 is 15 amino acids. CDR1 and CDR2 from the germline V gene are LGHNA and YSLEER. After removal of 3 bases from V and 4 bases from J, the junction contained 7 bases not matched to a gene. The CDR3 is CASSHSGGALETQYF. The CDR3 DNA reads as TGCGCCAGCAGCCACTCAGGGGGCGCGTTAGAGACCCAGTACTTC.